This T cell receptor beta chain was profiled in a study of molecular identifiers for immune sequencing clone quantification. This clonotype was picked up many times. From the PCR reads, TCRdb called clonotypes with MiXCR, one entry per CDR3 protein. The data contain approximately 670,000 distinct CDR3 sequences, roughly 21% of them seen just once; the ten biggest clones take up approximately 0.9%. V was pared by 3 bases and J by 3 bases, with 23 bases between. Germline V CDR1 and CDR2: DFQATT, SNEGSKA (reference sequence). The CDR3 has 17 residues. V is TRBV20-1 and J is TRBJ1-1; D may be TRBD1 (5 bases). The source material was naive CD8+ T cells from blood, with Jurkat cell RNA spiked in. Sample subset: FACS-sorted CD8+CD4-CCR7+CD45RA+ naive T cells. This TCR was recovered from a human donor in good health. Some libraries in this study had Jurkat cell RNA spiked in. The CDR3 nucleotides read TGCAGTGCTAGTTGGCAGAACTTCGGGAAAGGGGACACTGAAGCTTTCTTT. It translates to CSASWQNFGKGDTEAFF.